The present entry profiles one T cell receptor (beta chain) with its context. This sample stems from a study of T cell changes during pregnancy in multiple sclerosis. Trimming stripped 1 base from V and 3 bases from J, with 11 bases between. The CDR3 spans 15 residues. Germline V gene sequence: CDR1 SGHTA, CDR2 FQGTGA. Clones were read by immunoSEQ multiplex PCR, and TCRdb kept only the in-frame ones, dropping some. This sample has about 68,000 clones; about nine tenths occur once, and the top ten carry approximately 1.5%. This clonotype was sampled from a female donor with multiple sclerosis, enrolled in a pregnancy study. The J gene is TRBJ2-3, the V gene TRBV7-3; tentative D call: TRBD2 (6 bases). The sample was peripheral blood, taken in the third trimester of pregnancy. CDR3 amino acids: CASSLMGSGTDTQYF. Written as DNA, the CDR3 is TGTGCCAGCAGCTTAATGGGGAGCGGGACAGATACGCAGTATTTT.